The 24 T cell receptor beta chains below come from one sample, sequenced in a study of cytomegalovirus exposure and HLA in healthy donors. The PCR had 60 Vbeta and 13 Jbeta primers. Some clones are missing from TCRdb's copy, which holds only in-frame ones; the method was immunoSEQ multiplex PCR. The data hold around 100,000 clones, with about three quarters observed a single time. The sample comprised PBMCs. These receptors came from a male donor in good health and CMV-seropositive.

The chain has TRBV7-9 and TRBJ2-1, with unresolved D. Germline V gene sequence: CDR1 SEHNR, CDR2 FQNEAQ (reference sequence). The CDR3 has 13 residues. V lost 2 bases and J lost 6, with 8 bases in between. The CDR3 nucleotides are TGTGCCAGCAGCTTATCGATGCGCAATGAGCAGTTCTTC. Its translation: CASSLSMRNEQFF.

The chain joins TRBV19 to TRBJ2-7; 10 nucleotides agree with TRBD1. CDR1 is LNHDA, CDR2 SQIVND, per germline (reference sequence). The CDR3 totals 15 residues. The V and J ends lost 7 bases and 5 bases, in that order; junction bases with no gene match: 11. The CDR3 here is CASKRPGTGAHEQYF. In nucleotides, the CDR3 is TGTGCCAGTAAAAGACCCGGGACAGGGGCTCACGAGCAGTACTTC.

The CDR3 loop is CASSVAGGQGNTEAFF. The CDR3, as DNA: TGTGCCAGCAGCGTAGCCGGGGGACAGGGGAACACTGAAGCTTTCTTT. The J gene is TRBJ1-1, the V gene TRBV9; 9 bases align to TRBD1. There are 16 residues in the CDR3. Per germline, CDR1 SGDLS and CDR2 YYNGEE. Trimming at V came to 0 bases and at J to 1 base, leaving 4 bases not matched to a gene.

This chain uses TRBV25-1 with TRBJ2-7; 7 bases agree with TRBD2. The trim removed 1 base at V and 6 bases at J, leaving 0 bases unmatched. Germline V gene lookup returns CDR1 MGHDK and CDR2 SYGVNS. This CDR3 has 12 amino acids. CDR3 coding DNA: TGTGCCAGCAGTGAATCGGGGGGCGAGCAGTACTTC. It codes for CASSESGGEQYF.

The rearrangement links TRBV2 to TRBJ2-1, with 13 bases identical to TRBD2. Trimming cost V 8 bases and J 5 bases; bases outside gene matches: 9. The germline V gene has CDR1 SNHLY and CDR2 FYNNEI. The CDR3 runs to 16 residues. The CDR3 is CASGPTSGGPNNEQFF. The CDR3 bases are TGTGCCAGCGGCCCGACTAGCGGGGGGCCAAACAATGAGCAGTTCTTC.

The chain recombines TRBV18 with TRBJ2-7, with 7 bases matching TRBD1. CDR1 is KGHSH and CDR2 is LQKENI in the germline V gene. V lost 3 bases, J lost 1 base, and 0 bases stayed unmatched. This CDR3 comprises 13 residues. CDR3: CASSPRGSYEQYF. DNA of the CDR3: TGTGCCAGCTCACCCAGGGGGTCCTACGAGCAGTACTTC.

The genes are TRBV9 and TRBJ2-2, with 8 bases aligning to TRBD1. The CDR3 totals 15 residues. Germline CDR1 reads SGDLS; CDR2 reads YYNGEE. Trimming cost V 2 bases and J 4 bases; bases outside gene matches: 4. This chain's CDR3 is CASSVSGGVTGELFF. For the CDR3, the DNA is TGTGCCAGCAGCGTTTCAGGGGGCGTCACCGGGGAGCTGTTTTTT.

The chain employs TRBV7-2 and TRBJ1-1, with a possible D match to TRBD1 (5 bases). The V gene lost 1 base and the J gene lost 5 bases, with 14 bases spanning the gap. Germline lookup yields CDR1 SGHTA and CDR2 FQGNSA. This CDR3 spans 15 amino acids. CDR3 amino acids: CASSLVPGSTTEAFF. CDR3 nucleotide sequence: TGTGCCAGCAGCTTAGTCCCAGGGTCTACGACTGAAGCTTTCTTT.

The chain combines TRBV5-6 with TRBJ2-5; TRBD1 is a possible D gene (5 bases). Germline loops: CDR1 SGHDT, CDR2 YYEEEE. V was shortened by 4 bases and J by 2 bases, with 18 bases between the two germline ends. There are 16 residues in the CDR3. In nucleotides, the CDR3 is TGTGCCAGCAGCCCAGTGGGTCAGGGCGTTCAAGAGACCCAGTACTTC. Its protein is CASSPVGQGVQETQYF.

CDR3 amino acids: CSVGTGDTGELFF. CDR3 nucleotides: TGCAGCGTCGGGACAGGGGACACCGGGGAGCTGTTTTTT. J is TRBJ2-2 and V is TRBV29-1, with 10 bases fitting TRBD1. Germline trimming cut 6 bases from V and 3 bases from J; bases unmatched to any gene: 1. The V gene's germline CDR1 is SQVTM and CDR2 ANQGSEA. The length of the CDR3 is 13 residues.

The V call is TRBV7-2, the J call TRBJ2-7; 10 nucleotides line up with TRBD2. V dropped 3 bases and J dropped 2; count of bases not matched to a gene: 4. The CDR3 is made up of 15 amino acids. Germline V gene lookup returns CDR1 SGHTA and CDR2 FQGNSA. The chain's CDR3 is CASSFDLAGAYEQYF. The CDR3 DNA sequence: TGTGCCAGCAGCTTCGATCTAGCGGGAGCCTACGAGCAGTACTTC.

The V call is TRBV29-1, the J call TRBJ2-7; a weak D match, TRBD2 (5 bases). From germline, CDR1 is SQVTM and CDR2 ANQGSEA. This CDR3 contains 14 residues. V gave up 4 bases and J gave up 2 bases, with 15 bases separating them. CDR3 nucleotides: TGCAGCGTTGTTTCATCCAGCGGACCCTACGAGCAGTACTTC. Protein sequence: CSVVSSSGPYEQYF.

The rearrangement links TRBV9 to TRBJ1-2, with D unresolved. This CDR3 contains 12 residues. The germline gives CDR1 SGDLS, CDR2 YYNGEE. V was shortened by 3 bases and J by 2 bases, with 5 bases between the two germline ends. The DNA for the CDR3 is TGTGCCAGCAGCGCTCGGAACTATGGCTACACCTTC. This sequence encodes CASSARNYGYTF.

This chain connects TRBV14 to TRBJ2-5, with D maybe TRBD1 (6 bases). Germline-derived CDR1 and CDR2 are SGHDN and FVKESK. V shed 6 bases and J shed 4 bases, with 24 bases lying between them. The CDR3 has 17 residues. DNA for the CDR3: TGTGCCAGCAGTCCAAGGAGGATTGGCGTAGGGGGAGAGACCCAGTACTTC. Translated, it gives CASSPRRIGVGGETQYF.

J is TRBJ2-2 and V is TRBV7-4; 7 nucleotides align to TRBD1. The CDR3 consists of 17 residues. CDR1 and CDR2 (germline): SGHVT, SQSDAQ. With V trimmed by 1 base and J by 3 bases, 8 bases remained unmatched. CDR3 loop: CASSLGATGSYTGELFF. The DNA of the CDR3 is TGTGCCAGCAGCTTAGGGGCGACAGGGTCGTACACCGGGGAGCTGTTTTTT.

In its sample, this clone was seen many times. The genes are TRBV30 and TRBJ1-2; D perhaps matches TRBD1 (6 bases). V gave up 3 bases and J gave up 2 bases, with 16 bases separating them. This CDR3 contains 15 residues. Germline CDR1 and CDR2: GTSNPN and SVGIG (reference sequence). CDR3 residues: CAWRALAGDNYGYTF. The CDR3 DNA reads TGTGCCTGGAGGGCCCTGGCAGGGGACAACTATGGCTACACCTTC.

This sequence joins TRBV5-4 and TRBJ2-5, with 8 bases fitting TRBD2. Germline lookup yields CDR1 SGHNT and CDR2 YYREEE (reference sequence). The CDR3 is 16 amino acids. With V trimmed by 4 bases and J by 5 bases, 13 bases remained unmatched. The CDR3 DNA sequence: TGTGCCAGCAGCCCCGGGGGGGCCCTTGGCGGGGAGACCCAGTACTTC. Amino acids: CASSPGGALGGETQYF.

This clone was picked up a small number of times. CDR3 DNA: TGTGCCAGCAGTTACTCGACGGGGAGGAGCAATCAGCCCCAGCATTTT. Amino acid sequence: CASSYSTGRSNQPQHF. This chain links TRBV6-6 with TRBJ1-5; D remains unclear. CDR1 is MNHNY and CDR2 is SVGAGI in the germline V gene (reference sequence). This CDR3 contains 16 residues. V was trimmed by 0 bases and J by 1 base, leaving 10 bases between them.

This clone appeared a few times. In DNA form, the CDR3 reads TGTGCCAGCAGTGGGAGGGACAGCGTACAAGAGACCCAGTACTTC. It encodes CASSGRDSVQETQYF. The V call is TRBV6-1, the J call TRBJ2-5; D is perhaps TRBD1 (7 bases). The CDR3 spans 15 residues. V lost 4 bases to trimming and J lost 2 bases, with 14 bases between them. Per germline, CDR1 MNHNS and CDR2 SASEGT.

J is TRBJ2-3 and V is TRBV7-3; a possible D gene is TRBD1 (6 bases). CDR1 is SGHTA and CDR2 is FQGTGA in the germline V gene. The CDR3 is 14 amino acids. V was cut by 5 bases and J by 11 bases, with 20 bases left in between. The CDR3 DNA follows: TGTGCCAGCAGCCTGAGCTACAGGGTGGGGTGGCAGTATTTT. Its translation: CASSLSYRVGWQYF.

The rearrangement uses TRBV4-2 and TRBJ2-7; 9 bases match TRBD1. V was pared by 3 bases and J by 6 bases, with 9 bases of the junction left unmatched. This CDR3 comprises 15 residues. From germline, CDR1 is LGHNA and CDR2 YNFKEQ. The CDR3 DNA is TGTGCCAGCAGCCAGCGGGGACAGGGTAACCTCGAGCAGTACTTC. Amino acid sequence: CASSQRGQGNLEQYF.

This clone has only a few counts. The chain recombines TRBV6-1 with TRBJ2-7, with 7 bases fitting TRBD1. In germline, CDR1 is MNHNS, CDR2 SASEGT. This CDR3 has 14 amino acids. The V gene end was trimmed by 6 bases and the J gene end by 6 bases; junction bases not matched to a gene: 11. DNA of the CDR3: TGTGCCAGCAGCGACCTAGACAGGGCGGCCGAGCAGTACTTC. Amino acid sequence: CASSDLDRAAEQYF.

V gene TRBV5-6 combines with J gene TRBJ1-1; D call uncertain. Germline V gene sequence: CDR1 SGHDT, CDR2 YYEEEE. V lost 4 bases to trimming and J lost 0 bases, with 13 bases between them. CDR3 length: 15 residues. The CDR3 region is CASSPRWPMNTEAFF. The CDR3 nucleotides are TGTGCCAGCAGCCCTAGATGGCCCATGAACACTGAAGCTTTCTTT. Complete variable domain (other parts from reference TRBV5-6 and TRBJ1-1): DAGVTQSPTHLIKTRGQQVTLRCSPKSGHDTVSWYQQALGQGPQFIFQYYEEEERQRGNFPDRFSGHQFPNYSSELNVNALLLGDSALYLCASSPRWPMNTEAFFGQGTRLTVV.

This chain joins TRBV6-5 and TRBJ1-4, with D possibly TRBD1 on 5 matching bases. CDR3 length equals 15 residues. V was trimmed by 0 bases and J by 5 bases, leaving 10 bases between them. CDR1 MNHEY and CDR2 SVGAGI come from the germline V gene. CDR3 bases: TGTGCCAGCAGTTACTCGACAGCCCGGAATGAAAAACTGTTTTTT. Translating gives CASSYSTARNEKLFF.